The next 17 T cell receptor beta chains were all read from a single sample in a study of T cell responses to AZD1222 COVID-19 vaccine. Some clones are missing from TCRdb's copy, which holds only in-frame ones; the method was immunoSEQ multiplex PCR. Of around 78,000 clones in the sample, roughly nine tenths were seen once. The specimen was peripheral blood, collected 28 days after the second AZD1222 dose. Every receptor here comes from an adult who received the AZD1222 COVID-19 vaccine.

This chain joins TRBV5-1 and TRBJ1-3; the D gene is possibly TRBD1 (6 bases). V shed 2 bases and J shed 0 bases, with 12 bases lying between them. The CDR3 extends over 16 amino acids. Germline V lookup: CDR1 SGHRS, CDR2 YFSETQ. The CDR3 loop reads CASSLQGRGSGNTIYF. The DNA for the CDR3 is TGCGCCAGCAGCTTACAGGGTCGGGGCTCTGGAAACACCATATATTTT. Full variable domain (rest looked up from reference TRBV5-1 and TRBJ1-3): KAGVTQTPRYLIKTRGQQVTLSCSPISGHRSVSWYQQTPGQGLQFLFEYFSETQRNKGNFPGRFSGRQFSNSRSEMNVSTLELGDSALYLCASSLQGRGSGNTIYFGEGSWLTVV.

The genes are TRBV30 and TRBJ2-1, with 8 bases fitting TRBD2. The V gene end was trimmed by 0 bases and the J gene end by 3 bases; junction bases not matched to a gene: 7. Germline CDR1 and CDR2: GTSNPN and SVGIG (reference sequence). The CDR3 contains 16 residues. The CDR3 loop reads CAWSVKSGGYYNEQFF. DNA for the CDR3: TGTGCCTGGAGTGTAAAGAGCGGGGGCTACTACAATGAGCAGTTCTTC.

This chain uses TRBV18 with TRBJ2-6; D unresolved. The CDR3 contains 15 residues. V was clipped by 8 bases and J by 1 base, with 12 bases between them. The germline CDR1 and CDR2 sequences are KGHSH and LQKENI. CDR3 nucleotide sequence: TGTGCCAGCGGCATGACGGTTTCTGGGGCCAACGTCCTGACTTTC. Translating gives CASGMTVSGANVLTF.

In this sample, this clone turned up once. The rearrangement joins TRBV5-3 to TRBJ2-7, with TRBD1 matching 12 bases. TRBV5-3 is classed as an ORF, of uncertain function. V trimming: 5 bases; J trimming: 7 bases; junction bases outside the gene matches: 10. CDR3 size: 15 residues. Here the CDR3 reads CARRPGTGGGREQYF. CDR3 bases: TGTGCCAGAAGACCCGGGACAGGGGGCGGGCGAGAGCAGTACTTC.

The V and J genes are TRBV3-1 (or the pseudogene TRBV3-2) and TRBJ1-1; D remains ambiguous. Germline CDR1 LGHDT, CDR2 YNNKEL (reference sequence). V lost 4 bases and J lost 1, with 10 bases in between. CDR3 size: 14 residues. CDR3: CASSRQQRNTEAFF. The CDR3 DNA follows: TGTGCCAGCAGCCGTCAACAGAGGAACACTGAAGCTTTCTTT.

This CDR3 is CASSEELGAGYNEQFF. In nucleotides, the CDR3 is TGTGCCAGCAGTGAAGAACTGGGGGCGGGTTACAATGAGCAGTTCTTC. The rearrangement joins TRBV2 to TRBJ2-1; perhaps TRBD1 as D (6 bases). Germline lookup yields CDR1 SNHLY and CDR2 FYNNEI. V lost 1 base, J lost 4 bases, and 14 bases lay in between. CDR3 length equals 16 residues. Together with reference TRBV2 and TRBJ2-1, the CDR3 gives the full variable domain: EPEVTQTPSHQVTQMGQEVILRCVPISNHLYFYWYRQILGQKVEFLVSFYNNEISEKSEIFDDQFSVERPDGSNFTLKIRSTKLEDSAMYFCASSEELGAGYNEQFFGPGTRLTVL.

This chain joins TRBV9 and TRBJ1-1; TRBD1 agrees at 8 bases. This CDR3 region has 13 residues. Germline trimming cut 0 bases from V and 10 bases from J; bases unmatched to any gene: 5. CDR1 is SGDLS and CDR2 is YYNGEE in the germline V gene. The CDR3 protein is CASSVDTGGRAFF. The DNA of the CDR3 is TGTGCCAGCAGCGTAGACACAGGGGGGAGAGCTTTCTTT.

The chain carries TRBV18 and TRBJ1-4; a weak D match, TRBD1 (6 bases). V dropped 3 bases and J dropped 0 bases, with 11 bases sitting between them. CDR3 length equals 16 residues. Per the germline V gene, CDR1 is KGHSH and CDR2 is LQKENI. The CDR3 loop is CASSPGQRATNEKLFF. CDR3 bases: TGTGCCAGCTCACCTGGACAGCGGGCAACTAATGAAAAACTGTTTTTT.

This clone was observed a handful of times. CDR3 in DNA: TGTGCCAGCAGCTTAGCGGAGGGCTACGAGCAGTACTTC. It is translated as CASSLAEGYEQYF. The V and J genes are TRBV7-7 and TRBJ2-7, with a tentative D call TRBD2 (6 bases). Trimming shortened V by 0 bases and J by 3 bases, and 6 bases separated the two germline ends. CDR1 and CDR2 (germline): SSHAT, FNYEAQ (reference sequence). The CDR3 is 13 amino acids.

DNA of the CDR3: TGCGCCAGCAGCCAAGTCGACAGGGACGACACTGAAGCTTTCTTT. Amino acids: CASSQVDRDDTEAFF. V is TRBV4-3 and J is TRBJ1-1; 7 bases agree with TRBD1. V lost 1 base and J lost 3; bases outside the gene matches: 5. The length of the CDR3 is 15 residues. Germline V gene lookup returns CDR1 LGHNA and CDR2 YSLEER.

The genes are TRBV6-5 and TRBJ1-1, with D possibly being TRBD1 (5 bases). Germline V lookup: CDR1 MNHEY, CDR2 SVGAGI. V lost 2 bases, J lost 6 bases, and 10 bases lay in between. The CDR3 has 13 amino acids. The CDR3 loop reads CASSYRGAPEAFF. DNA for the CDR3: TGTGCCAGCAGTTACCGAGGGGCGCCTGAAGCTTTCTTT.

The chain is built from TRBV15 and TRBJ1-1, with 9 nucleotides matching TRBD1. CDR3 size: 14 residues. Germline V gene sequence: CDR1 LNHNV, CDR2 YYDKDF (reference sequence). J lost 7 bases, V lost 2 bases, and 5 bases had no gene match. The CDR3 DNA is TGTGCCACCAGCAGATCGGGACAGGGACGTGAAGCTTTCTTT. It encodes CATSRSGQGREAFF.

The rearrangement links TRBV12-3 or TRBV12-4 to TRBJ2-3; D possibly uses TRBD1 or TRBD2 (6 bases each). The CDR3 loop spans 11 amino acids. V was shortened by 8 bases and J by 13 bases, with 16 bases between the two germline ends. The CDR3 region has the DNA TGTGCCAGCCGGGAAGGGGGGAATGAGTATTTT. This translates into CASREGGNEYF.

CDR3 DNA: TGCGCCAGCAGCTTGGAAGGCACGGGCTACGAGCAGTACTTC. Its protein product is CASSLEGTGYEQYF. The gene calls are TRBV5-1 and TRBJ2-7, with D unclear. V lost 0 bases and J 3 bases, leaving 10 bases between the germline ends. The V gene's germline CDR1 is SGHRS and CDR2 YFSETQ. The CDR3 length is 14 residues.

Within the sample, this clone is medium-sized. CDR3 in amino acids: CASSPTGFRGYTF. The CDR3 DNA follows: TGTGCCAGCAGTCCGACAGGGTTTCGGGGCTACACCTTC. J is TRBJ1-2 and V is TRBV12-3 or TRBV12-4, with 7 bases fitting TRBD1. The CDR3 consists of 13 residues. Trimming removed 5 bases from V and 8 bases from J; junction bases left unmatched: 8.

In this sample, this clone turned up a few times. This sequence joins TRBV5-8 and TRBJ1-3; D remains unclear. This CDR3 has 14 residues. V was pared by 0 bases and J by 4 bases, with 8 bases between. Per germline, CDR1 SGHTS and CDR2 YDEGEE. This CDR3 reads CASSLGTEGNTIYF. CDR3 coding DNA: TGTGCCAGCAGCTTGGGTACCGAAGGAAACACCATATATTTT. Combining the CDR3 with reference TRBV5-8 and TRBJ1-3 gives the whole variable domain EAGVTQSPTHLIKTRGQQATLRCSPISGHTSVYWYQQALGLGLQFLLWYDEGEERNRGNFPPRFSGRQFPNYSSELNVNALELEDSALYLCASSLGTEGNTIYFGEGSWLTVV.

The rearrangement uses TRBV19 and TRBJ1-5; 8 bases are a match to TRBD1. Germline-derived CDR1 and CDR2 are LNHDA and SQIVND (reference sequence). With V trimmed by 5 bases and J by 7 bases, 7 bases remained unmatched. The CDR3 length is 14 residues. This chain's CDR3 is CASSPQQGGQPQHF. The CDR3, as DNA: TGTGCCAGTAGTCCCCAACAGGGGGGGCAGCCCCAGCATTTT.